The entry that follows covers one TCR beta chain sequence. Its antigen is as yet unknown. Only in-frame clones appear in the TCRdb table, and some are missing; sequencing was by immunoSEQ multiplex PCR. The table has under 80,000 clones, approximately 78% seen once. The sort gate was single viable CD3+CD4+CD8-CD45RO+ cells for memory CD4+ T cells. After thawing, CD4+ T cells were positively selected. CDR3 length: 13 amino acids. CDR1 SGDLS and CDR2 YYNGEE come from the germline V gene. V was trimmed by 1 base and J by 5 bases, leaving 9 bases between them. The sample is drawn from a study of memory CD4+ T cells and cytomegalovirus serostatus. The overall study: Donors were healthy Belgian adults, several CMV seropositive and 20 to 25 seronegative.

Study-wide findings and caveats: Each of 65 to 70 CMV-associated TCRbeta sequences occurred in one to five individuals.

This rearrangement joins TRBV9 to TRBJ1-1; D is unresolved. The origin of this receptor is an adult in good health and CMV-seronegative. The sequenced sample consisted of memory CD4+ T cells from blood. CDR3 region: CASSVSSWTEAFF. CDR3 nucleotide sequence: TGTGCCAGCAGCGTATCCTCCTGGACTGAAGCTTTCTTT.